The T cell receptor (beta chain) described here comes from a study of T cells after yellow fever vaccination. The germline CDR1 and CDR2 sequences are MNHNS and SASEGT. V was clipped by 5 bases and J by 1 base, with 14 bases between them. The CDR3 consists of 16 residues. Each CDR3 protein gets one entry after TCRdb re-called the 5' RACE reads with MiXCR. The sample lists hundreds of thousands of distinct CDR3 sequences; around an eighth were seen once. The material was PBMCs, obtained on the day of the yellow fever booster vaccination. The receptor was isolated from a man younger than 40 who received the YFV17D yellow fever vaccine. This chain uses TRBV6-1 with TRBJ2-2; D may be TRBD1 (6 bases). The CDR3 protein is CASSTRGHRNTGELFF. Written as DNA, the CDR3 is TGTGCCAGCAGTACGAGGGGACATCGGAACACCGGGGAGCTGTTTTTT.